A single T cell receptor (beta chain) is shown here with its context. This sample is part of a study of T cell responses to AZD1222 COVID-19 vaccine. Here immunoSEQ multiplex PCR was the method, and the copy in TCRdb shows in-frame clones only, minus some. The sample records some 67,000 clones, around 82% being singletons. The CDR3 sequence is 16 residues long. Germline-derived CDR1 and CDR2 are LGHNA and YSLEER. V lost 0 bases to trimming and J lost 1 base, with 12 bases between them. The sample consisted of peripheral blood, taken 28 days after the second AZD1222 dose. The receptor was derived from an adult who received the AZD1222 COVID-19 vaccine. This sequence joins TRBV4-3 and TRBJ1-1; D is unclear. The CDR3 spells CASSQDLQSWNTEAFF. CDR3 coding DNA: TGCGCCAGCAGCCAAGATCTACAGTCATGGAACACTGAAGCTTTCTTT.